The 20 T cell receptor beta chains in this list originate from one sample, sequenced in a study of T-cell memory formation after mild COVID-19. A single record per CDR3 protein comes from TCRdb applying MiXCR to the 5' RACE reads. The table lists tens of thousands of distinct CDR3 sequences, less than 8% of them singletons. The sequenced material came from PBMCs or a T cell subset sorted from them (not recorded which). The receptors originated from an adult who had mild COVID-19 (a few samples of this study predate the infection). Cell type and time point are not known.

There are many counts of this clonotype. This chain joins TRBV5-1 and TRBJ1-1; D gene uncertain. This CDR3 is built from 16 residues. CDR1 and CDR2 from the germline V gene are SGHRS and YFSETQ. V dropped 0 bases and J dropped 0 bases, with 12 bases sitting between them. CDR3 DNA: TGCGCCAGCAGCTTGGATGCACACAACATGAACACTGAAGCTTTCTTT. It specifies CASSLDAHNMNTEAFF.

This clonotype has a count of ten or more. The chain links TRBV12-3 or TRBV12-4 to TRBJ2-5; TRBD1 might be the D (5 bases). The CDR3 sequence is 14 residues long. V was cut by 1 base and J by 3 bases, with 9 bases left in between. CDR3 coding DNA: TGTGCCAGCAGTTTAGGGCAGGGAAAAGAGACCCAGTACTTC. It encodes CASSLGQGKETQYF.

There are many counts of this clonotype. V usage is TRBV5-1 and J usage is TRBJ2-1; 10 nucleotides line up with TRBD1. Germline V gene sequence: CDR1 SGHRS, CDR2 YFSETQ. There are 15 residues in the CDR3. Losses at the gene ends were 5 bases for V and 3 bases for J; bases not matched to a gene: 5. CDR3 loop: CASSAGQGFYNEQFF. CDR3 DNA: TGCGCCAGCAGTGCGGGACAGGGGTTCTACAATGAGCAGTTCTTC.

This CDR3 reads CASSSQGGLAGGRADTQYF. In DNA form, the CDR3 reads TGCGCCAGCAGCTCCCAAGGAGGACTAGCGGGAGGCAGGGCAGATACGCAGTATTTT. V gene TRBV5-1 combines with J gene TRBJ2-3; 14 nucleotides line up with TRBD2. Germline V gene lookup returns CDR1 SGHRS and CDR2 YFSETQ. This CDR3 spans 19 amino acids. The V segment lost 3 bases and the J segment 4 bases; nucleotides outside the gene matches: 13.

This rearrangement joins TRBV15 to TRBJ2-3; TRBD1 aligns across 8 bases. V was clipped by 5 bases and J by 2 bases; unmatched bases: 3. The CDR3 has 14 amino acids. Germline values: CDR1 LNHNV, CDR2 YYDKDF (reference sequence). This chain's CDR3 is CATSRTGITDTQYF. CDR3 DNA sequence: TGTGCCACCAGCCGGACAGGGATCACAGATACGCAGTATTTT.

The rearrangement links TRBV7-3 to TRBJ2-1, with 9 positions matching TRBD1. From germline, CDR1 is SGHTA and CDR2 FQGTGA. Germline trimming cut 5 bases from V and 5 bases from J; bases unmatched to any gene: 7. The CDR3 runs to 15 residues. CDR3 sequence (DNA): TGTGCCAGCAGCATCCGGGACAGGGAGGACAATGAGCAGTTCTTC. Its translation is CASSIRDREDNEQFF.

This clonotype was seen only a few times. The rearrangement uses TRBV7-2 and TRBJ2-5; 8 nucleotides align to TRBD2. The CDR3 loop spans 16 amino acids. V shed 5 bases, J shed 4 bases, and the junction held 12 bases outside the gene matches. Germline V gene data show CDR1 as SGHTA and CDR2 as FQGNSA. The DNA of the CDR3 is TGTGCCAGCAGCCGGGGACTAGTTCGAGGAGGAGAGACCCAGTACTTC. Translation gives CASSRGLVRGGETQYF.

This clonotype was found many times. The V gene is TRBV6-1, the J gene TRBJ2-7; D perhaps matches TRBD2 (6 bases). Between the trimmed V and J ends, which lost 3 bases and 0 bases, there was a span of 12 bases. In germline, CDR1 is MNHNS, CDR2 SASEGT. The CDR3 is made up of 15 amino acids. This CDR3 is CASSDQGLNSYEQYF. Here the CDR3 DNA reads TGTGCCAGCAGTGATCAGGGACTGAACTCCTACGAGCAGTACTTC.

This clonotype was counted at least ten times. The rearrangement links TRBV7-2 to TRBJ2-1, with 11 bases identical to TRBD2. The CDR3 is 15 residues long. J gave up 2 bases and V 3 bases, and 0 bases lay outside the gene matches. From germline, CDR1 is SGHTA and CDR2 FQGNSA. The DNA of the CDR3 is TGTGCCAGCAGCTTTAGCGGGAGGGCCTACAATGAGCAGTTCTTC. This gives the protein CASSFSGRAYNEQFF.

On this clonotype: The junction does not match germline at one end; this may be a read error. This rearrangement joins TRBV29-1 to TRBJ1-1; D remains unclear. This CDR3 is 11 amino acids long. Germline CDR1 reads SQVTM; CDR2 reads ANQGSEA. The CDR3 region has the DNA TGCAGCGTTCGATTCGACACCGAAGCTTTCTTT. Translated, it gives CSVRFDTEAFF.

This clonotype was seen only a few times. The chain links TRBV18 to TRBJ2-5; TRBD2 matches 15 bases. CDR1 is KGHSH and CDR2 is LQKENI in the germline V gene. V was pared by 0 bases and J by 5 bases, with 7 bases of the junction left unmatched. The CDR3 contains 18 residues. In DNA form, the CDR3 reads TGTGCCAGCTCACCACCGGGACTAGCGGGAGGTGCTATGGAGACCCAGTACTTC. It codes for CASSPPGLAGGAMETQYF.

This clonotype was recorded at least ten times. The rearrangement joins TRBV19 to TRBJ2-1; no firm D call. Trimming pared 2 bases from V and 8 bases from J, leaving 10 bases between. The V gene's germline CDR1 is LNHDA and CDR2 SQIVND (reference sequence). The CDR3 spans 13 residues. The DNA of the CDR3 is TGTGCCAGTAGTATAATGAGGTCCGATGAGCAGTTCTTC. It codes for CASSIMRSDEQFF.

This clonotype was detected a few times. This chain connects TRBV7-9 to TRBJ2-3; the match to TRBD2 covers 7 bases. V dropped 4 bases and J dropped 6; count of bases not matched to a gene: 19. Germline CDR1 SEHNR, CDR2 FQNEAQ (reference sequence). CDR3 length: 18 amino acids. CDR3 in amino acids: CASSSTPYSRAGEDTQYF. The CDR3, as DNA: TGTGCCAGCAGCTCTACCCCATATTCGCGCGCGGGAGAGGATACGCAGTATTTT.

This clonotype was detected many times. The rearrangement links TRBV5-6 to TRBJ1-2; no clear D gene. Trimming pared 0 bases from V and 2 bases from J, leaving 8 bases between. The germline CDR1 and CDR2 sequences are SGHDT and YYEEEE. The CDR3 has 14 amino acids. The CDR3 loop reads CASSLVAVNYGYTF. For the CDR3, the DNA is TGTGCCAGCAGCTTGGTGGCAGTCAACTATGGCTACACCTTC.

As for this clonotype: A much larger clone is a single base away; this may be a read error. V is TRBV7-9 and J is TRBJ2-3, with D uncertain. This CDR3 has 13 amino acids. Germline values: CDR1 SEHNR, CDR2 FQNEAQ (reference sequence). V shed 1 base and J shed 2 bases, with 4 bases lying between them. CDR3 in DNA: TGTGCCAGCAGCTTAGTCCCCACAGATACGCAGTATTTT. Amino acid sequence: CASSLVPTDTQYF. Supplemented by reference TRBV7-9 and TRBJ2-3, the full variable domain reads DTGVSQNPRHKITKRGQNVTFRCDPISEHNRLYWYRQTLGQGPEFLTYFQNEAQLEKSRLLSDRFSAERPKGSFSTLEIQRTEQGDSAMYLCASSLVPTDTQYFGPGTRLTVL.

There are many counts of this clonotype. This sequence joins TRBV20-1 and TRBJ2-5; D might be TRBD1 (5 bases). Germline values: CDR1 DFQATT, CDR2 SNEGSKA (reference sequence). V was pared by 6 bases and J by 1 base, with 9 bases between. CDR3 size: 12 residues. For the CDR3, the DNA is TGCAGTGCCGACAGTCGCCAAGAGACCCAGTACTTC. This gives the protein CSADSRQETQYF.

This clonotype came up many times. CDR3 sequence (DNA): TGTGCCAGCAGCTTAAGCACGAACACCGGGGAGCTGTTTTTT. Translated: CASSLSTNTGELFF. V and J are TRBV7-2 and TRBJ2-2; D remains ambiguous. Per the germline V gene, CDR1 is SGHTA and CDR2 is FQGNSA. This CDR3 contains 14 residues. The V and J ends lost 2 bases and 0 bases respectively, with 4 bases between them.

The table lists this clonotype with a few counts. The gene calls are TRBV7-2 and TRBJ2-1; 10 nucleotides agree with TRBD2. Looked up from germline, CDR1 is SGHTA and CDR2 is FQGNSA. J gave up 2 bases and V 6 bases, and 10 bases lay outside the gene matches. The length of the CDR3 is 17 residues. CDR3 DNA sequence: TGTGCCAGCAGTTCCCGGACTAGCGGTCTCACCTACAATGAGCAGTTCTTC. It is translated as CASSSRTSGLTYNEQFF.

This clonotype has a handful of counts. The V and J genes are TRBV6-2 or TRBV6-3 and TRBJ2-3, with D possibly matching TRBD2 (5 bases). In germline, CDR1 is MNHEY, CDR2 SVGEGT. V was pared by 8 bases and J by 3 bases, with 12 bases between. The CDR3 runs to 13 residues. The CDR3 DNA reads as TGTGCCAGCGCAATACGCGGGACAGATACGCAGTATTTT. Protein product: CASAIRGTDTQYF.

Many counts were recorded for this clonotype. The chain combines TRBV30 with TRBJ2-3; D is ambiguous. The CDR3 covers 13 residues. Germline V CDR1 and CDR2: GTSNPN, SVGIG (reference sequence). Between the trimmed V and J ends, which lost 2 bases and 4 bases, there was a span of 10 bases. CDR3 DNA sequence: TGTGCCTGGAGTTCACGACGCGCAGATACGCAGTATTTT. Translating gives CAWSSRRADTQYF.